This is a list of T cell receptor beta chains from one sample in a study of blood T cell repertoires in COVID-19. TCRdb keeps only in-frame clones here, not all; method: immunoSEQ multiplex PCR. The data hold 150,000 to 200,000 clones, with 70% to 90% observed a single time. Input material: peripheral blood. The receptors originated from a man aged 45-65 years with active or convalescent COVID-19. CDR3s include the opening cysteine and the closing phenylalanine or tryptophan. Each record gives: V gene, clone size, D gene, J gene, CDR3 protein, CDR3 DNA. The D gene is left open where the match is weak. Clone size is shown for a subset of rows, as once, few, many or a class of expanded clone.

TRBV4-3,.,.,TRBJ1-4,CASSQDLVGGGEKLFF,TGCGCCAGCAGCCAAGATCTCGTGGGAGGGGGTGAAAAACTGTTTTTT
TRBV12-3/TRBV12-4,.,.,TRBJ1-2,CASSLAGVGYTF,TGTGCCAGCAGTTTGGCCGGGGTTGGCTACACCTTC
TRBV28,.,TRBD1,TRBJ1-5,CASRGTGIHQPQHF,TGTGCCAGCCGCGGGACAGGGATTCATCAGCCCCAGCATTTT
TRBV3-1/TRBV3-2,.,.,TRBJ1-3,CASSPQYNTIYF,TGTGCCAGCAGCCCTCAGTATAACACCATATATTTT
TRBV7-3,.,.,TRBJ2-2,CASSLISGRGGTGELFF,TGTGCCAGCAGCTTAATTTCGGGACGCGGAGGGACCGGGGAGCTGTTTTTT
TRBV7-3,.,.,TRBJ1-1,CASSLTKETEAFF,TGTGCCAGCAGCTTAACCAAGGAGACTGAAGCTTTCTTT
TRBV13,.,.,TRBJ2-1,CASSLLRLSYGKEQFF,TGTGCCAGCAGCTTACTTCGACTATCCTATGGGAAGGAGCAGTTCTTC
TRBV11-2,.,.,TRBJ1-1,CASRGGAEATEAFF,TGTGCCAGCAGAGGGGGGGCAGAGGCCACTGAAGCTTTCTTT
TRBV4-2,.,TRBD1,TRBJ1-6,CASSQEGTGDSPLHF,TGTGCCAGCAGCCAAGAGGGGACAGGGGATTCACCCCTCCACTTT
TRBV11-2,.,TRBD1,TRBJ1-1,CASSPLQGAMAEAFF,TGTGCCAGCAGCCCCCTACAGGGGGCAATGGCTGAAGCTTTCTTT
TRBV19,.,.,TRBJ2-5,CASSNEGVQETQYF,TGTGCCAGTAGTAATGAGGGAGTACAAGAGACCCAGTACTTC
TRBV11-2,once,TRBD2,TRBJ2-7,CASSPLAGGYEQYF,TGTGCCAGCAGCCCATTAGCGGGGGGTTACGAGCAGTACTTC
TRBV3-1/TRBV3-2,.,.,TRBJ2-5,CASSETVQETQYF,TGTGCCAGCAGCGAGACAGTACAAGAGACCCAGTACTTC
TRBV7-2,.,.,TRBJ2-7,CASSLEGPGGGAYEQYF,TGTGCCAGCAGCTTAGAGGGTCCAGGAGGGGGGGCTTACGAGCAGTACTTC
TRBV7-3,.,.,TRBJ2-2,CASSLKTLAMGNTGELFF,TGTGCCAGCAGCTTAAAAACTTTAGCTATGGGGAACACCGGGGAGCTGTTTTTT
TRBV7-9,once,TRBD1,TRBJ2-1,CASSLRGQGANEQFF,TGTGCCAGCAGCCTCAGAGGACAGGGGGCCAATGAGCAGTTCTTC
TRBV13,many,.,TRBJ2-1,CASSPPVGSQFF,TGTGCCAGCAGCCCCCCGGTGGGGAGTCAGTTCTTC
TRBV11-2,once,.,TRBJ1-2,CASSAPGQDNYGYTF,TGTGCCAGCAGCGCCCCGGGACAAGACAACTATGGCTACACCTTC
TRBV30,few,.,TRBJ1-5,CAWNLQGSNQPQHF,TGTGCCTGGAATTTACAGGGCAGCAATCAGCCCCAGCATTTT
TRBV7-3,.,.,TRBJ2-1,CASRDRINNEQFF,TGTGCCAGCAGGGACAGAATTAACAATGAGCAGTTCTTC
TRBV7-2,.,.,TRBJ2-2,CASSSRRQVNSGELFF,TGTGCCAGCAGCTCCAGAAGGCAGGTCAACAGCGGGGAGCTGTTTTTT
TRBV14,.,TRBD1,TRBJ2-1,CASSQPRDRVRDEQFF,TGTGCCAGCAGCCAACCCCGGGACAGGGTCCGAGATGAGCAGTTCTTC
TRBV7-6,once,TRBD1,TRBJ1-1,CASSERQGPAEAFF,TGTGCCAGCAGCGAACGACAGGGGCCCGCTGAAGCTTTCTTT
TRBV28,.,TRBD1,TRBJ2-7,CASSSGTGLSYEQYF,TGTGCCAGCAGCTCCGGGACAGGGCTTTCCTACGAGCAGTACTTC
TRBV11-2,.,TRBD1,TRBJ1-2,CASSLEPTGRGYTF,TGTGCCAGCAGCTTAGAACCGACAGGGAGAGGCTACACCTTC
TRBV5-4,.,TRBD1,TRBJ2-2,CASSLRKGADTGELFF,TGTGCCAGCAGCTTGAGAAAGGGGGCTGACACCGGGGAGCTGTTTTTT
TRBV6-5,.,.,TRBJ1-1,CASSRQDTEAFF,TGTGCCAGCAGCCGACAGGACACTGAAGCTTTCTTT